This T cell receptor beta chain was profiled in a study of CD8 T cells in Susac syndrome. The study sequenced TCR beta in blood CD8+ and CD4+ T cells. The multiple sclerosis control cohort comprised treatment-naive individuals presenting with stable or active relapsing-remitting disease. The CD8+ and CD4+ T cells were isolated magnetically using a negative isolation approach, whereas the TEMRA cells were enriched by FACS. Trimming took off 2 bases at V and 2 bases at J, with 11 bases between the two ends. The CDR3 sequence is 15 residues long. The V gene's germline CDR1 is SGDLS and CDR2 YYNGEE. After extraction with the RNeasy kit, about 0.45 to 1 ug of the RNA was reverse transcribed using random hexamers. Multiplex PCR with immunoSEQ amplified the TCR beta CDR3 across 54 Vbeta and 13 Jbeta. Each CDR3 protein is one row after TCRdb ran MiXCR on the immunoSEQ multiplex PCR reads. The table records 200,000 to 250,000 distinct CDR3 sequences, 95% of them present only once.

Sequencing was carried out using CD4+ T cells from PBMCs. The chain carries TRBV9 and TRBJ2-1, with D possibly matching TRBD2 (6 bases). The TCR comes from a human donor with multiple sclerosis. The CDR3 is CASSVGLQPYNEQFF. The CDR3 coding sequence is TGTGCCAGCAGCGTGGGACTGCAACCCTACAATGAGCAGTTCTTC.